The 21 T cell receptor beta chains below were found in one sample sequenced in a study of T-cell memory formation after mild COVID-19. One entry per CDR3 protein, called by TCRdb with MiXCR from the 5' RACE reads. The sample has 180,000 or so distinct CDR3 sequences; roughly 12% are singletons. Input material: PBMCs or a T cell subset sorted from them (not recorded which). The receptor source for this set is a man younger than 35 who had mild COVID-19 (a few samples of this study predate the infection). Cell type and time point are not known.

This clonotype came up a few times. This chain uses TRBV20-1 with TRBJ2-7, with 12 nucleotides matching TRBD2. The CDR3 spans 14 residues. Germline V gene sequence: CDR1 DFQATT, CDR2 SNEGSKA (reference sequence). Losses at the gene ends were 3 bases for V and 0 bases for J; bases not matched to a gene: 0. CDR3 residues: CSARGLAGSYEQYV. CDR3 sequence (DNA): TGCAGTGCTAGGGGACTAGCGGGCTCCTACGAGCAGTACGTC.

V is TRBV12-3 or TRBV12-4 and J is TRBJ2-7; D is possibly TRBD2 (5 bases). The CDR3 runs to 13 residues. The V and J ends lost 3 bases and 7 bases respectively, with 13 bases between them. The CDR3 loop reads CASSFWPTGEQYV. CDR3 coding DNA: TGTGCCAGCAGTTTTTGGCCCACGGGGGAGCAGTACGTC.

The chain couples TRBV9 to TRBJ2-3, with D hard to call. The germline V gene has CDR1 SGDLS and CDR2 YYNGEE. The CDR3 consists of 14 residues. V gave up 0 bases and J gave up 1 base, with 6 bases separating them. The CDR3 DNA sequence: TGTGCCAGCAGCGTAGACGCGCGCACAGATACGCAGTATTTT. This gives the protein CASSVDARTDTQYF.

V usage is TRBV24-1 and J usage is TRBJ2-3; perhaps TRBD1 as D (6 bases). CDR3 length: 15 amino acids. V was pared by 3 bases and J by 6 bases, with 15 bases between. Germline CDR1 is KGHDR and CDR2 is SFDVKD. In nucleotides, the CDR3 is TGTGCCACCAGTGATGCCAGGGGTGGGTCGGATACGCAGTATTTT. Encoded protein: CATSDARGGSDTQYF.

This clonotype showed up many times. The V gene is TRBV3-1, the J gene TRBJ2-3; TRBD1 agrees at 7 bases. V gave up 4 bases and J gave up 5 bases; unmatched junction bases: 6. The CDR3 is 14 residues long. Germline loops: CDR1 LGHDT, CDR2 YNNKEL (reference sequence). The CDR3 is CASSRRQGGDTQYF. DNA of the CDR3: TGTGCCAGCAGCCGCCGACAGGGTGGAGATACGCAGTATTTT.

This clonotype was detected many times. The chain links TRBV12-3 or TRBV12-4 to TRBJ1-1, with a weak D call TRBD1 (5 bases). Trimming removed 3 bases from V and 7 bases from J, with 9 bases in between. This CDR3 is built from 12 residues. CDR3 loop: CASSFRVGEAFF. For the CDR3, the DNA is TGTGCCAGCAGTTTCAGGGTTGGTGAAGCTTTCTTT.

This clonotype appeared a few times. CDR3 sequence (DNA): TGCGCCAGCAGCCATGCCTGGGACAGGGCAGGCCCGGTACGCCAGCATTTT. It translates to CASSHAWDRAGPVRQHF. The chain uses TRBV4-1 and TRBJ1-5; 9 nucleotides match TRBD1. The CDR3 sequence is 17 residues long. The trim removed 3 bases at V and 12 bases at J, leaving 18 bases unmatched. The germline gives CDR1 MGHRA, CDR2 YSYEKL.

There are a few counts of this clonotype. V usage is TRBV7-9 and J usage is TRBJ1-1; no clear D. Trimming shortened V by 2 bases and J by 2 bases, and 9 bases separated the two germline ends. The CDR3 length is 14 residues. From germline, CDR1 is SEHNR and CDR2 FQNEAQ (reference sequence). As DNA, the CDR3 is TGTGCCAGCAGCTTATTCTCTGGAAACACTGAAGCTTTCTTT. As protein: CASSLFSGNTEAFF.

The rearrangement uses TRBV23-1 and TRBJ2-2, with D hard to call. TRBV23-1 is noted as an ORF with a role that remains uncertain. The CDR3 runs to 12 residues. The ends were cut back, 9 bases at V and 4 bases at J, with 9 bases in the middle. The CDR3 is CARDRTTGELFF. Written as DNA, the CDR3 is TGCGCCAGAGACCGAACCACCGGGGAGCTGTTTTTT.

In this sample, this clonotype turned up a few times. J is TRBJ2-3 and V is TRBV6-5, with 8 bases aligning to TRBD2. Germline V gives CDR1 MNHEY, CDR2 SVGAGI. The CDR3 length is 16 residues. The ends lost 6 bases at V and 6 bases at J; junction bases unmatched: 14. In nucleotides, the CDR3 is TGTGCCAGCAGGGTTCCTGCGGGGGGTCCCGGTGATACGCAGTATTTT. It codes for CASRVPAGGPGDTQYF.

J is TRBJ2-3 and V is TRBV6-2 or TRBV6-3, with 9 bases fitting TRBD2. This CDR3 has 16 amino acids. V shed 6 bases and J 6 bases; nucleotides not matched to a gene: 13. The germline gives CDR1 MNHEY, CDR2 SVGEGT. The CDR3 region is CASSKGTSPRRDTQYF. DNA of the CDR3: TGTGCCAGCAGCAAGGGGACTAGCCCCCGCCGTGATACGCAGTATTTT.

This clonotype has more than one count but fewer than ten. The chain couples TRBV10-3 to TRBJ2-5; a possible D gene is TRBD2 (5 bases). The CDR3 has 16 amino acids. V gave up 3 bases and J gave up 1 base, with 15 bases separating them. Germline values: CDR1 ENHRY, CDR2 SYGVKD. The CDR3 DNA follows: TGTGCCATCAGTGACCCGGGGTGGGCGATCCAAGAGACCCAGTACTTC. Residues: CAISDPGWAIQETQYF.

This rearrangement joins TRBV9 to TRBJ2-5; TRBD1 matches at 7 bases. V lost 5 bases, J lost 5 bases, and 12 bases stayed unmatched. Germline V gives CDR1 SGDLS, CDR2 YYNGEE. This CDR3 spans 15 amino acids. CDR3 amino acids: CASSPDREVWETQYF. CDR3 DNA: TGTGCCAGCAGTCCCGACAGGGAAGTGTGGGAGACCCAGTACTTC.

As regards this clonotype: At one end the junction does not follow the germline gene, possibly because of a read error. The gene calls are TRBV7-9 and TRBJ1-2; D is unclear. This CDR3 region has 13 residues. Germline CDR1 reads SEHNR; CDR2 reads FQNEAQ (reference sequence). For the CDR3, the DNA is TGTGCCAGCATCTTAGGAGGAGACTATGGCTACACCTTC. This codes for CASILGGDYGYTF.

The chain joins TRBV7-2 to TRBJ2-4; D possibly corresponds to TRBD1 (6 bases). Germline V gives CDR1 SGHTA, CDR2 FQGNSA. V dropped 5 bases and J dropped 4 bases, with 9 bases sitting between them. This CDR3 is built from 13 residues. Here the CDR3 reads CASSAGQKNIQYF. CDR3 nucleotides: TGTGCCAGCAGCGCAGGACAGAAAAACATTCAGTACTTC.

There are many counts of this clonotype. This chain links TRBV20-1 with TRBJ2-3, with 8 bases aligning to TRBD2. The CDR3 sequence is 14 residues long. V lost 0 bases to trimming and J lost 4 bases; unmatched junction nucleotides: 3. Germline V gene sequence: CDR1 DFQATT, CDR2 SNEGSKA (reference sequence). Here the CDR3 reads CSARDSGAADTQYF. CDR3 bases: TGCAGTGCTAGAGATAGCGGGGCAGCAGATACGCAGTATTTT.

This clonotype was counted only a few times. This chain links TRBV4-3 with TRBJ2-1; 12 bases agree with TRBD2. V shed 0 bases, J shed 7 bases, and the junction held 4 bases outside the gene matches. Germline V gene data show CDR1 as LGHNA and CDR2 as YSLEER. The CDR3 is made up of 16 amino acids. In nucleotides, the CDR3 is TGCGCCAGCAGCCAAGAGGCTCTAGCGGGGGGGAATGAGCAGTTCTTC. It codes for CASSQEALAGGNEQFF.

At least ten counts were recorded for this clonotype. The rearrangement joins TRBV5-1 to TRBJ2-3; perhaps D is TRBD1 or TRBD2 (5 bases each). V lost 4 bases, J lost 2 bases, and 11 bases lay in between. Germline loops: CDR1 SGHRS, CDR2 YFSETQ. The CDR3 length is 14 residues. This CDR3 is CASSPGTDTDTQYF. In DNA, the CDR3 is TGCGCCAGCAGCCCGGGGACCGACACAGATACGCAGTATTTT.

The chain couples TRBV14 to TRBJ2-1; TRBD2 matches at 7 bases. CDR3 length: 13 residues. The germline CDR1 and CDR2 sequences are SGHDN and FVKESK. V lost 3 bases to trimming and J lost 9 bases; unmatched junction nucleotides: 5. In DNA, the CDR3 is TGTGCCAGCAGCCAGTCTTCGGGAGGTGAGCAGTTCTTC. Encoded protein: CASSQSSGGEQFF.

This clonotype was counted many times. The chain uses TRBV7-6 and TRBJ2-5; D could derive from TRBD1 or TRBD2 (5 bases each). Germline V gives CDR1 SGHVS, CDR2 FNYEAQ. CDR3 length: 13 residues. Trimming left V 5 bases short and J 2 bases short, with 9 bases between. CDR3: CASSMGRQETQYF. In DNA, the CDR3 is TGTGCCAGCAGCATGGGACGGCAAGAGACCCAGTACTTC. The full variable domain, completed using reference TRBV7-6 and TRBJ2-5, is GAGVSQSPRYKVTKRGQDVALRCDPISGHVSLYWYRQALGQGPEFLTYFNYEAQQDKSGLPNDRFSAERPEGSISTLTIQRTEQRDSAMYRCASSMGRQETQYFGPGTRLLVL.

The V and J genes are TRBV27 and TRBJ1-6; TRBD1 aligns across 8 bases. V was pared by 3 bases and J by 8 bases, with 3 bases of the junction left unmatched. Germline lookup yields CDR1 MNHEY and CDR2 SMNVEV (reference sequence). The CDR3 totals 14 residues. The CDR3 sequence is CASSFPGGYSPLHF. CDR3 DNA sequence: TGTGCCAGCAGTTTTCCAGGGGGCTATTCACCCCTCCACTTT.